These 12 T cell receptor beta chains were sequenced from one sample in a study of blood T cell repertoires in COVID-19. Assay: immunoSEQ multiplex PCR; the TCRdb copy retains only in-frame clones and omits some. The sample shows about 480,000 clones, around nine tenths of them seen only once. Sequencing was carried out using PBMCs or T cells enriched from blood (not recorded which). The receptor set was obtained from a woman in her forties who had recovered from COVID-19.

This clone was detected only once. The chain recombines TRBV11-3 with TRBJ2-5; D is undetermined. The V end lost 3 bases, the J end lost 1 base, and 6 bases lay between the germline ends. CDR3 size: 13 residues. The germline gives CDR1 SGHNT, CDR2 YENEEA. The CDR3 DNA follows: TGTGCCAGCAGCTTTAGTATCCAAGAGACCCAGTACTTC. Its translation: CASSFSIQETQYF.

As DNA, the CDR3 is TGTGCCAGCAGCGTAGGGGGCAGTCAGGCTGAAGCTTTCTTT. Protein: CASSVGGSQAEAFF. The chain recombines TRBV9 with TRBJ1-1; D may be TRBD1 (5 bases). V shed 0 bases and J shed 6 bases, with 12 bases lying between them. Germline loops: CDR1 SGDLS, CDR2 YYNGEE. The CDR3 spans 14 residues.

The gene calls are TRBV18 and TRBJ2-7; D is unresolved. Germline lookup yields CDR1 KGHSH and CDR2 LQKENI. Trimming cost V 3 bases and J 7 bases, with 19 bases left between them. CDR3 length equals 15 residues. The CDR3 DNA reads TGTGCCAGCTCACCCGCGGCTACATCTACATGGGAGCAGTACTTC. Encoded protein: CASSPAATSTWEQYF.

The chain combines TRBV4-3 with TRBJ1-1; a weak D match, TRBD1 (5 bases). This CDR3 contains 13 residues. CDR1 is LGHNA, CDR2 YSLEER, per germline. Trimming left V 0 bases short and J 5 bases short, with 7 bases between. In nucleotides, the CDR3 is TGCGCCAGCAGCCAAGAGGGGGGGACTGAAGCTTTCTTT. Encoded protein: CASSQEGGTEAFF.

The CDR3 loop reads CASSWTSGIFYEQYF. The CDR3 nucleotides are TGTGCCAGCAGCTGGACTAGCGGGATATTCTACGAGCAGTACTTC. The genes are TRBV21-1 and TRBJ2-7; the DNA was not used to check the table's D call, TRBD2. TRBV21-1 is a pseudogene locus. The CDR3 extends over 15 amino acids.

This chain connects TRBV18 to TRBJ1-5, with D possibly being TRBD1 (5 bases). V was clipped by 5 bases and J by 0 bases, with 8 bases between them. CDR1 and CDR2 (germline): KGHSH, LQKENI. This CDR3 has 14 amino acids. DNA of the CDR3: TGTGCCAGCTCAGACAGATCTAGCAATCAGCCCCAGCATTTT. The encoded protein is CASSDRSSNQPQHF. Filled out from reference TRBV18 and TRBJ1-5, the complete variable domain reads NAGVMQNPRHLVRRRGQEARLRCSPMKGHSHVYWYRQLPEEGLKFMVYLQKENIIDESGMPKERFSAEFPKEGPSILRIQQVVRGDSAAYFCASSDRSSNQPQHFGDGTRLSIL.

The rearrangement links TRBV12-5 to TRBJ1-1, with TRBD1 as a possible D gene (5 bases). The CDR3 runs to 15 residues. From germline, CDR1 is LGHNT and CDR2 FRNRAP. Deletions cut 5 bases from V and 1 base from J, with 14 bases between. CDR3 in amino acids: CASGVGGVKNTEAFF. CDR3 nucleotides: TGTGCTAGTGGTGTGGGGGGGGTGAAGAACACTGAAGCTTTCTTT. Looking up the rest from reference TRBV12-5 and TRBJ1-1 gives the full variable domain: DARVTQTPRHKVTEMGQEVTMRCQPILGHNTVFWYRQTMMQGLELLAYFRNRAPLDDSGMPKDRFSAEMPDATLATLKIQPSEPRDSAVYFCASGVGGVKNTEAFFGQGTRLTVV.

The genes are TRBV7-2 and TRBJ2-7, with D maybe TRBD2 (6 bases). The CDR3 is made up of 13 amino acids. Trimming removed 0 bases at V and 4 bases at J, with 7 bases between. The germline V gene encodes CDR1 SGHTA and CDR2 FQGNSA. The chain's CDR3 is CASSLAREYEQYF. The CDR3 nucleotides read TGTGCCAGCAGCTTAGCTCGGGAGTACGAGCAGTACTTC.

This chain joins TRBV18 and TRBJ1-1, with D possibly TRBD1 on 5 matching bases. Trimming left V 6 bases short and J 5 bases short, with 10 bases between. CDR3 length: 12 amino acids. Per the germline V gene, CDR1 is KGHSH and CDR2 is LQKENI. The CDR3 here is CASSTDTTEAFF. The CDR3 DNA reads TGTGCCAGCTCGACAGACACAACTGAAGCTTTCTTT.

This chain joins TRBV27 and TRBJ1-1, with D possibly matching TRBD1 (5 bases). V was clipped by 5 bases and J by 3 bases, with 13 bases between them. The germline V gene has CDR1 MNHEY and CDR2 SMNVEV (reference sequence). The CDR3 totals 14 residues. CDR3 DNA sequence: TGTGCCAGCAGTCGACAAGGAGGGGACACTGAAGCTTTCTTT. Protein: CASSRQGGDTEAFF.

This chain uses TRBV7-8 with TRBJ1-2; 7 positions agree with TRBD1. CDR1 and CDR2 from the germline V gene are SGHVS and FQNEAQ. This CDR3 contains 14 residues. J gave up 4 bases and V 3 bases, and 5 bases lay outside the gene matches. This CDR3 reads CASSFSGTAYGYTF. As DNA, the CDR3 is TGTGCCAGCAGCTTTTCCGGGACAGCCTATGGCTACACCTTC. The full variable domain, completed using reference TRBV7-8 and TRBJ1-2, is GAGVSQSPRYKVAKRGQDVALRCDPISGHVSLFWYQQALGQGPEFLTYFQNEAQLDKSGLPSDRFFAERPEGSVSTLKIQRTQQEDSAVYLCASSFSGTAYGYTFGSGTRLTVV.

The chain links TRBV6-4 to TRBJ1-6, with D perhaps TRBD1 (6 bases). The CDR3 loop spans 16 amino acids. V dropped 3 bases and J dropped 10 bases, with 19 bases sitting between them. Germline V CDR1 and CDR2: MRHNA, SNTAGT. The CDR3 protein is CASSESSTGSFSPLHF. The CDR3 region has the DNA TGTGCCAGCAGTGAGTCTTCTACAGGGAGCTTCTCACCCCTCCACTTT.